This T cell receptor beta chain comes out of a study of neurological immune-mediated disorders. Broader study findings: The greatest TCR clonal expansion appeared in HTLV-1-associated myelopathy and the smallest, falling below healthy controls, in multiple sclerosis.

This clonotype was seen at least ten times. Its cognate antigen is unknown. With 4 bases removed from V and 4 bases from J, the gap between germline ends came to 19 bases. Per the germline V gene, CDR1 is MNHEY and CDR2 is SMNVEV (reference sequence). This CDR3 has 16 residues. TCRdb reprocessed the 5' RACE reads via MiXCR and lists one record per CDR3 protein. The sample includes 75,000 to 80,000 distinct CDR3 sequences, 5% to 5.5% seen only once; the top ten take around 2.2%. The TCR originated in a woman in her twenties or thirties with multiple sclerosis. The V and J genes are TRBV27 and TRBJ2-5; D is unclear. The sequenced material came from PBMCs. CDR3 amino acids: CASSSLGSDILETQYF. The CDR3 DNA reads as TGTGCCAGCAGTTCCCTAGGCTCTGATATATTAGAGACCCAGTACTTC.